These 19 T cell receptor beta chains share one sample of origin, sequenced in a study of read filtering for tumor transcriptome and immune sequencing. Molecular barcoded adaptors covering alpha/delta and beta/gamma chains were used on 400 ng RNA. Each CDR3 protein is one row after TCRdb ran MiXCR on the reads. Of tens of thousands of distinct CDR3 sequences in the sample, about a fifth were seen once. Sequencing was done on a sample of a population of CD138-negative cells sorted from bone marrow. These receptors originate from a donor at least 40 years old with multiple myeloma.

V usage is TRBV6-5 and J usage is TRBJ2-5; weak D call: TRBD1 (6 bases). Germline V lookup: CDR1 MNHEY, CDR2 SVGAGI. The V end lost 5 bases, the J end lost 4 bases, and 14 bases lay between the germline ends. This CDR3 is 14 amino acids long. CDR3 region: CASSMGVGAETQYF. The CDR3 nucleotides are TGTGCCAGCAGTATGGGCGTGGGGGCAGAGACCCAGTACTTC.

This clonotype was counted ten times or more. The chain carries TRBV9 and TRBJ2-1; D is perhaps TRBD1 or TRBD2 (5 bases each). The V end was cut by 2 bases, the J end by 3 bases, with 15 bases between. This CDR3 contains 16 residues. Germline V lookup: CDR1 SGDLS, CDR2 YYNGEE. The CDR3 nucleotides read TGTGCCAGCAGCGTTGGGGGAAACTCAGGCTACAATGAGCAGTTCTTC. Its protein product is CASSVGGNSGYNEQFF.

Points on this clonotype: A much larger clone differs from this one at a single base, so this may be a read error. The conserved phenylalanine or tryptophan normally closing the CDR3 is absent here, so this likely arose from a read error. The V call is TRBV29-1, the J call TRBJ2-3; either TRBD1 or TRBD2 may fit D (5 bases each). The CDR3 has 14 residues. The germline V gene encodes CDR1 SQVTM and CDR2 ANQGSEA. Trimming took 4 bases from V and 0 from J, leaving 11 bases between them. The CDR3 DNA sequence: TGCAGCGTTGTCCAGGGACCTAGCACAGATACGCAGTATTTA. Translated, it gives CSVVQGPSTDTQYL.

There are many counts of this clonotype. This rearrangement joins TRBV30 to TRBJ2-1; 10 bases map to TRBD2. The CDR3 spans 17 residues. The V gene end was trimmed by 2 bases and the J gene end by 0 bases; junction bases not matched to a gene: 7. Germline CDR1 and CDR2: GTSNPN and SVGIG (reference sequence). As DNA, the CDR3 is TGTGCCTGGAGTTCAGCGGGGGGGCCGAGCTCCTACAATGAGCAGTTCTTC. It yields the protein CAWSSAGGPSSYNEQFF.

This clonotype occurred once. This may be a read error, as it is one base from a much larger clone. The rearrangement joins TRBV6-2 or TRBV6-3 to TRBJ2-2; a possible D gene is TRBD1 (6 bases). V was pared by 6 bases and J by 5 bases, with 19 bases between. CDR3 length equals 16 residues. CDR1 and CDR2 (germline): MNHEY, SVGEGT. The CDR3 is CASSPGPGVGTGELFF. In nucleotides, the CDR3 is TGTGCCAGCAGCCCCGGGCCAGGGGTTGGAACCGGGGAGCTGTTTTTT.

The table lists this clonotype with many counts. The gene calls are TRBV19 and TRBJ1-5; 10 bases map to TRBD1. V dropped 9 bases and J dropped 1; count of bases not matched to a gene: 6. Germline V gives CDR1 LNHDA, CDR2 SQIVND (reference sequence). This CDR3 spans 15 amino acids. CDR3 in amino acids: CASSWTGGSNQPQHF. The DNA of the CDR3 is TGTGCCAGCAGCTGGACAGGGGGGAGCAATCAGCCCCAGCATTTT.

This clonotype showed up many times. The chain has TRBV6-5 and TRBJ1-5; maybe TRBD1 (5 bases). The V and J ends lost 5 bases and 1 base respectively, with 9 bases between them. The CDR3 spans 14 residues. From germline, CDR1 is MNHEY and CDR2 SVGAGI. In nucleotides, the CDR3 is TGTGCCAGCAGTCCGGAGGGGAGCAATCAGCCCCAGCATTTT. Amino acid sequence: CASSPEGSNQPQHF.

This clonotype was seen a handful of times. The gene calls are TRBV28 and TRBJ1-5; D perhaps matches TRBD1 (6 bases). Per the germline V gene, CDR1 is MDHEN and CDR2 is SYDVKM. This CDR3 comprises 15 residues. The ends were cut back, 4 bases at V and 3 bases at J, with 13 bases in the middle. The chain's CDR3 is CASSWPTGNNQPQHF. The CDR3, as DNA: TGTGCCAGCAGTTGGCCAACAGGGAACAATCAGCCCCAGCATTTT. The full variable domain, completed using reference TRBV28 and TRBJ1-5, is DVKVTQSSRYLVKRTGEKVFLECVQDMDHENMFWYRQDPGLGLRLIYFSYDVKMKEKGDIPEGYSVSREKKERFSLILESASTNQTSMYLCASSWPTGNNQPQHFGDGTRLSIL.

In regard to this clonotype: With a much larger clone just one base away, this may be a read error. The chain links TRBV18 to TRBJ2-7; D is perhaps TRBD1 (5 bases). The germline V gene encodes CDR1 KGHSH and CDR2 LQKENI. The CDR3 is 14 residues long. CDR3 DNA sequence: TGTGCCAGCTCACTTTCGACAGACTCCTACGAGCGGTACTTC. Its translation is CASSLSTDSYERYF.

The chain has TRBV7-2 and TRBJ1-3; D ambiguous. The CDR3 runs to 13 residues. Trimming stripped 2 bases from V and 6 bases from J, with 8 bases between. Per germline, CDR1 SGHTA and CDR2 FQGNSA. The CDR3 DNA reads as TGTGCCAGCAGCTTAATATGGGAAAACACCATATATTTT. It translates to CASSLIWENTIYF.

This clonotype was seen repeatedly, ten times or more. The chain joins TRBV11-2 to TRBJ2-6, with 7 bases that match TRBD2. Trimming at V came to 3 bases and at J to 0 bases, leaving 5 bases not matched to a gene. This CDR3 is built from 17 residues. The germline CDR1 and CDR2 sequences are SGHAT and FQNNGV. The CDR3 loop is CASSLGGGNSGANVLTF. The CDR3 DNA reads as TGTGCCAGCAGCTTGGGGGGGGGTAACTCTGGGGCCAACGTCCTGACTTTC. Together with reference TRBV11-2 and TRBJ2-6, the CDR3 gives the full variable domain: EAGVAQSPRYKIIEKRQSVAFWCNPISGHATLYWYQQILGQGPKLLIQFQNNGVVDDSQLPKDRFSAERLKGVDSTLKIQPAKLEDSAVYLCASSLGGGNSGANVLTFGAGSRLTVL.

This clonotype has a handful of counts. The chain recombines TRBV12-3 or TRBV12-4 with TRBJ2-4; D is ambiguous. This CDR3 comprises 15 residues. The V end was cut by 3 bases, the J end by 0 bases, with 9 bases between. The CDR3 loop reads CASSFPGLAKNIQYF. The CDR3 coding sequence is TGTGCCAGCAGTTTCCCCGGTCTAGCCAAAAACATTCAGTACTTC.

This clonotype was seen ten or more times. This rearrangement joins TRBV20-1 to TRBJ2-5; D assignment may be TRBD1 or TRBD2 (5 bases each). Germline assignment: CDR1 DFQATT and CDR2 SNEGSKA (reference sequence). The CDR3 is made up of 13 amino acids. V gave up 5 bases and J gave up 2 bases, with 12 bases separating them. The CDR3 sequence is CSAPGRLQETQYF. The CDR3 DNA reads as TGCAGTGCTCCAGGGAGACTTCAAGAGACCCAGTACTTC.

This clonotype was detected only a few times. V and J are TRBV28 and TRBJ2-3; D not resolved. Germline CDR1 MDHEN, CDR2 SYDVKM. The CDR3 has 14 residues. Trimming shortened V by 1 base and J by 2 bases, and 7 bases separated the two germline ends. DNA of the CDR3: TGTGCCAGCAGTTTATTCATAACCACAGATACGCAGTATTTT. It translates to CASSLFITTDTQYF.

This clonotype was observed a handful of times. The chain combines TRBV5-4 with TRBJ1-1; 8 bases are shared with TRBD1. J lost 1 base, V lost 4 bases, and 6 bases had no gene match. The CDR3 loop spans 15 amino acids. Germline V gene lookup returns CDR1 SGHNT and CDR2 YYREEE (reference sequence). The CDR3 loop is CASSEEDRGNTEAFF. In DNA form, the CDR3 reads TGTGCCAGCAGCGAGGAAGACAGGGGGAACACTGAAGCTTTCTTT.

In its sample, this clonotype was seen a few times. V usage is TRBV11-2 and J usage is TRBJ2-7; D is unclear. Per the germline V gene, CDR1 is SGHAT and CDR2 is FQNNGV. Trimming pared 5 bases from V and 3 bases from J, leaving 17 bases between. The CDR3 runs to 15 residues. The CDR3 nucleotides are TGTGCCAGCAGCCTGGGCGCCTCGACCCACTACGAGCAGTACTTC. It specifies CASSLGASTHYEQYF.

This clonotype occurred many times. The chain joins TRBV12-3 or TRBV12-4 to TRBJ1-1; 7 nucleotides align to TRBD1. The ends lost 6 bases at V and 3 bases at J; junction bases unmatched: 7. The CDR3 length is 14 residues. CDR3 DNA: TGTGCCAGCAGGGAACAGGGGACTTACACTGAAGCTTTCTTT. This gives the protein CASREQGTYTEAFF.

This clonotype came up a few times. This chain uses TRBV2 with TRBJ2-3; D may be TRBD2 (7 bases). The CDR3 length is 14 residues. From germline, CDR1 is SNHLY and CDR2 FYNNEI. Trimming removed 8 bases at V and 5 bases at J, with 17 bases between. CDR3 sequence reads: CASQVGGPVDTQYF. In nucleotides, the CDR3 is TGTGCCAGCCAGGTGGGGGGGCCAGTAGATACGCAGTATTTT.

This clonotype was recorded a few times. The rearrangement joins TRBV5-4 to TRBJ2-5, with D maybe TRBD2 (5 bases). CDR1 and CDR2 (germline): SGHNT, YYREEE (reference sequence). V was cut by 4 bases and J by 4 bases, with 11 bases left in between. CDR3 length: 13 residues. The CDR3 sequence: CASSVSVGETQYF. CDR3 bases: TGTGCCAGCAGCGTTAGCGTCGGAGAGACCCAGTACTTC.